A single sample gave rise to the 19 T cell receptor beta chains below, sequenced in a study of shared clonotypes between healthy human individuals. Generated by immunoSEQ multiplex PCR, the TCRdb table keeps only in-frame clones and is missing some. Of 1,400,000 or so clones listed, 98% are singletons. Sequenced input: naive CD4+ T cells sorted from blood. Subset specified: CD45RA+ positively selected. Receptor source: a man aged 25-45 years in good health.

The CDR3 reads CASSVQPFYEQYF. CDR3 coding DNA: TGTGCCAGCAGCGTTCAGCCGTTCTACGAGCAGTACTTC. The gene calls are TRBV9 and TRBJ2-7, with D unresolved. The germline CDR1 and CDR2 sequences are SGDLS and YYNGEE. This CDR3 contains 13 residues. V dropped 2 bases and J dropped 3 bases, with 9 bases sitting between them.

The chain combines TRBV13 with TRBJ2-7; D is unclear. The CDR3 sequence is 13 residues long. Between the trimmed V and J ends, which lost 3 bases and 9 bases, there was a span of 15 bases. Germline lookup yields CDR1 PRHDT and CDR2 FYEKMQ (reference sequence). CDR3 sequence (DNA): TGTGCCAGCAGCTTCGGTCGCTTTACGGGGCAGTACTTC. Translated: CASSFGRFTGQYF.

The chain combines TRBV5-1 with TRBJ2-7; TRBD2 aligns across 14 bases. J gave up 5 bases and V 2 bases, and 9 bases lay outside the gene matches. The length of the CDR3 is 17 residues. Germline V lookup: CDR1 SGHRS, CDR2 YFSETQ. The CDR3 nucleotides are TGCGCCAGCAGCTTACGACTAGCGGGAGGGGAAAGGCACGAGCAGTACTTC. Encoded protein: CASSLRLAGGERHEQYF.

The chain is built from TRBV15 and TRBJ1-1; D is unresolved. V was pared by 0 bases and J by 1 base, with 12 bases between. From germline, CDR1 is LNHNV and CDR2 YYDKDF (reference sequence). The CDR3 totals 16 residues. DNA of the CDR3: TGTGCCACCAGCAGAGATCAAGGGCTAGGGAACACTGAAGCTTTCTTT. Its translation: CATSRDQGLGNTEAFF. The entire variable domain, with the rest obtained from reference TRBV15 and TRBJ1-1, is as follows: DAMVIQNPRYQVTQFGKPVTLSCSQTLNHNVMYWYQQKSSQAPKLLFHYYDKDFNNEADTPDNFQSRRPNTSFCFLDIRSPGLGDTAMYLCATSRDQGLGNTEAFFGQGTRLTVV.

Only one count was recorded for this clone. V is TRBV2 and J is TRBJ1-2, with 11 nucleotides matching TRBD1. Germline V CDR1 and CDR2: SNHLY, FYNNEI. This CDR3 spans 14 amino acids. Trimming cost V 4 bases and J 4 bases; bases outside gene matches: 2. The CDR3 here is CASSGTGGIYGYTF. DNA for the CDR3: TGTGCCAGCAGTGGGACAGGGGGCATCTATGGCTACACCTTC.

Only one count was recorded for this clone. Other DNA sequences of this sample code for an identical CDR3. This chain links TRBV4-3 with TRBJ1-4; D gene ambiguous. The CDR3 length is 12 residues. Germline CDR1 is LGHNA and CDR2 is YSLEER. V was shortened by 1 base and J by 7 bases, with 4 bases between the two germline ends. The CDR3 is CASSQVGEKLFF. CDR3 DNA sequence: TGCGCCAGCAGCCAAGTTGGTGAAAAACTGTTTTTT.

The rearrangement joins TRBV7-6 to TRBJ2-1; D is ambiguous. The CDR3 runs to 15 residues. V was trimmed by 0 bases and J by 2 bases, leaving 8 bases between them. Germline V CDR1 and CDR2: SGHVS, FNYEAQ. The CDR3 is CASSLASGTYNEQFF. For the CDR3, the DNA is TGTGCCAGCAGCTTAGCATCAGGCACCTACAATGAGCAGTTCTTC.

The chain recombines TRBV29-1 with TRBJ2-3; 9 positions agree with TRBD2. This CDR3 region has 13 residues. Per the germline V gene, CDR1 is SQVTM and CDR2 is ANQGSEA. Germline trimming cut 4 bases from V and 6 bases from J; bases unmatched to any gene: 5. This CDR3 reads CSVAPSGMDTQYF. DNA for the CDR3: TGCAGCGTTGCCCCTAGCGGGATGGATACGCAGTATTTT.

The V call is TRBV4-3, the J call TRBJ2-7; perhaps TRBD1 as D (5 bases). Trimming removed 1 base at V and 6 bases at J, with 13 bases between. Germline V CDR1 and CDR2: LGHNA, YSLEER. The CDR3 loop spans 14 amino acids. CDR3 coding DNA: TGCGCCAGCAGCCAAGGCCCCGGGCAGGGCGAGCAGTACTTC. This translates into CASSQGPGQGEQYF.

The rearrangement joins TRBV6-4 to TRBJ2-3; a weak D match, TRBD1 (5 bases). There are 12 residues in the CDR3. Germline V gene sequence: CDR1 MRHNA, CDR2 SNTAGT. Trimming pared 6 bases from V and 10 bases from J, leaving 14 bases between. CDR3 in amino acids: CASSAGMSPQYF. The CDR3 region has the DNA TGTGCCAGCAGCGCAGGGATGAGTCCGCAGTATTTT.

This sequence joins TRBV11-2 and TRBJ2-7; TRBD1 agrees at 8 bases. Trimming took 3 bases from V and 4 from J; bases not matched to a gene: 5. This CDR3 has 14 residues. Germline CDR1 SGHAT, CDR2 FQNNGV. The CDR3 DNA reads TGTGCCAGCAGCTTTGTCAGGGGGCCATACGAGCAGTACTTC. Translated, it gives CASSFVRGPYEQYF. Combining the CDR3 with reference TRBV11-2 and TRBJ2-7 gives the whole variable domain EAGVAQSPRYKIIEKRQSVAFWCNPISGHATLYWYQQILGQGPKLLIQFQNNGVVDDSQLPKDRFSAERLKGVDSTLKIQPAKLEDSAVYLCASSFVRGPYEQYFGPGTRLTVT.

This chain links TRBV6-6 with TRBJ1-1, with 7 bases matching TRBD1. The ends lost 6 bases at V and 6 bases at J; junction bases unmatched: 10. Germline V gene lookup returns CDR1 MNHNY and CDR2 SVGAGI (reference sequence). This CDR3 contains 14 residues. The CDR3 protein is CASRYRGWMAEAFF. For the CDR3, the DNA is TGTGCCAGCAGGTACAGGGGCTGGATGGCTGAAGCTTTCTTT.

The chain is built from TRBV28 and TRBJ2-5, with TRBD2 matching 11 bases. Germline V gives CDR1 MDHEN, CDR2 SYDVKM. J was trimmed by 0 bases and V by 6 bases; bases with no gene match: 6. This CDR3 is built from 16 residues. The chain's CDR3 is CASSDRLAGNQETQYF. CDR3 nucleotide sequence: TGTGCCAGCAGCGACCGACTAGCGGGGAACCAAGAGACCCAGTACTTC.

About this clone: This sample includes further DNA sequences coding for the same CDR3. V usage is TRBV18 and J usage is TRBJ2-3; D remains ambiguous. Germline lookup yields CDR1 KGHSH and CDR2 LQKENI. This CDR3 has 12 amino acids. V lost 6 bases and J lost 0, with 4 bases in between. The CDR3 is CASSPSTDTQYF. CDR3 DNA sequence: TGTGCCAGCTCGCCTAGCACAGATACGCAGTATTTT.

This chain links TRBV9 with TRBJ2-2; 14 nucleotides agree with TRBD2. Trimming cost V 2 bases and J 6 bases; bases outside gene matches: 3. Germline CDR1 and CDR2: SGDLS and YYNGEE. The CDR3 spans 16 residues. This CDR3 is CASSVGTSGRAGELFF. The DNA for the CDR3 is TGTGCCAGCAGCGTGGGGACTAGCGGGAGAGCCGGGGAGCTGTTTTTT.

V is TRBV7-7 and J is TRBJ2-2, with D maybe TRBD2 (5 bases). The CDR3 sequence is 13 residues long. Germline CDR1 SSHAT, CDR2 FNYEAQ (reference sequence). Trimming cost V 5 bases and J 3 bases, with 7 bases left between them. CDR3 bases: TGTGCCAGCAGCGGAGCGGACACCGGGGAGCTGTTTTTT. Translating gives CASSGADTGELFF.

The chain uses TRBV6-1 and TRBJ2-5, with D tentatively TRBD1 (6 bases). The germline V and J ends were trimmed by 4 bases and 2 bases, with 14 bases remaining between them. The CDR3 extends over 15 amino acids. Looked up from germline, CDR1 is MNHNS and CDR2 is SASEGT. CDR3 amino acids: CASSVAGVGQETQYF. The DNA of the CDR3 is TGTGCCAGCAGTGTGGCAGGGGTAGGACAAGAGACCCAGTACTTC.

CDR3 in DNA: TGTGCCAGCAGCTTGGCCGCAGCTAACTATGGCTACACCTTC. Its protein is CASSLAAANYGYTF. The chain carries TRBV5-6 and TRBJ1-2; D uncertain. The CDR3 spans 14 residues. With 0 bases removed from V and 0 bases from J, the gap between germline ends came to 6 bases. The germline CDR1 and CDR2 sequences are SGHDT and YYEEEE.

V is TRBV18 and J is TRBJ2-7, with D perhaps matching TRBD1 or TRBD2 (5 bases each). CDR3 length equals 15 residues. CDR1 and CDR2 (germline): KGHSH, LQKENI. V was cut by 3 bases and J by 7 bases, with 19 bases left in between. The CDR3 nucleotides read TGTGCCAGCTCACCGATTCTGACAGCAACTAGGGAGCAGTACTTC. Its translation: CASSPILTATREQYF.